This TCR beta chain comes out of a study of blood T cell repertoires in COVID-19. At the level of the study: Samples of COVID-19 (acute and convalescent) were obtained from the United States, Italy and Spain. PBMCs, B-cell-depleted T cells, or T cells provided the cDNA or gDNA that made up the material.

Some clones are missing from TCRdb's copy, which holds only in-frame ones; the method was immunoSEQ multiplex PCR. The sample includes 150,000 to 200,000 clones, around 86% of them seen just once. The V segment lost 1 base and the J segment 0 bases; nucleotides outside the gene matches: 13. CDR1 and CDR2 (germline): KGHSH, LQKENI. The CDR3 is made up of 20 amino acids. V and J are TRBV18 and TRBJ2-7, with 12 nucleotides matching TRBD2. The receptor was derived from a man aged 50 to 60 with active or convalescent COVID-19. The sequenced sample consisted of peripheral blood. The CDR3 here is CASSPLTGTSGPRSSYEQYF. CDR3 coding DNA: TGTGCCAGCTCACCACTTACCGGGACTAGCGGGCCAAGGAGCTCCTACGAGCAGTACTTC.